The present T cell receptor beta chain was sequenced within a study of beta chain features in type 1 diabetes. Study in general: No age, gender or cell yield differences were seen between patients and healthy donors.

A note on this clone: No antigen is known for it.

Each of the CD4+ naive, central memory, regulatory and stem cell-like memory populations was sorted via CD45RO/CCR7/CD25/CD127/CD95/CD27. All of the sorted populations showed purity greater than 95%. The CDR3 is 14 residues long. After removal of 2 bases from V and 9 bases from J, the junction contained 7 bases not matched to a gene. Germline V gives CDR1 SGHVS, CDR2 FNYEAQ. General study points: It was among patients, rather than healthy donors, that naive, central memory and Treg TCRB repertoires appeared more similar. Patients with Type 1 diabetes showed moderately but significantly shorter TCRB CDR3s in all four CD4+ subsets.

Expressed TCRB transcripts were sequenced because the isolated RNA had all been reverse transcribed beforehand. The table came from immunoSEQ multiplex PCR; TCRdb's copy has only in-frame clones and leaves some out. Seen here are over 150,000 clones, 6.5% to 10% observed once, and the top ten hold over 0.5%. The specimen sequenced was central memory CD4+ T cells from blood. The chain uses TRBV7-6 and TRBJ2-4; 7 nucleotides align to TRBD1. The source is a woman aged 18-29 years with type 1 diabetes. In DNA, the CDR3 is TGTGCCAGCAGCTTAATGGGACAGCAAGGCATTCAGTACTTC. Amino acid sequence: CASSLMGQQGIQYF.